What follows are 24 T cell receptor beta chains derived from one specimen sequenced in a study of T cell responses to AZD1222 COVID-19 vaccine. Profiling relied on immunoSEQ multiplex PCR, and the TCRdb table lists in-frame clones only, not all of them. The sample contains some 200,000 clones, approximately 92% of which appear only once. Specimen: peripheral blood, collected on day 0 of AZD1222 vaccination. Source of these receptors: an adult in good health.

The rearrangement links TRBV5-5 to TRBJ1-2; TRBD1 aligns across 8 bases. CDR1 and CDR2 from the germline V gene are SGHKS and YYEKEE (reference sequence). The CDR3 length is 15 residues. The junction had 5 bases not matched to a gene; V was cut back by 4 bases and J by 0 bases. CDR3 in DNA: TGTGCCAGCAGCGGGTTACAGGGGGCTAACTATGGCTACACCTTC. Translated: CASSGLQGANYGYTF.

The V and J genes are TRBV7-8 and TRBJ2-3; 7 bases align to TRBD1. CDR3 size: 18 residues. V lost 4 bases, J lost 4 bases, and 17 bases stayed unmatched. Per the germline V gene, CDR1 is SGHVS and CDR2 is FQNEAQ. CDR3 DNA sequence: TGTGCCAGCAGCTCAGTAGCGACAGGGCCTTCCGAGCCAGATACGCAGTATTTT. Protein sequence: CASSSVATGPSEPDTQYF.

This clone was counted once. CDR3 sequence: CASSLGQYYGYTF. DNA of the CDR3: TGTGCCAGCAGTTTGGGGCAGTACTATGGCTACACCTTC. V gene TRBV27 combines with J gene TRBJ1-2, with D perhaps matching TRBD1 (5 bases). The CDR3 loop spans 13 amino acids. Germline loops: CDR1 MNHEY, CDR2 SMNVEV (reference sequence). V was shortened by 3 bases and J by 3 bases, with 8 bases between the two germline ends.

The chain combines TRBV28 with TRBJ2-7, with 9 nucleotides matching TRBD2. CDR3 length: 14 amino acids. V trimming: 3 bases; J trimming: 4 bases; junction bases outside the gene matches: 4. Looked up from germline, CDR1 is MDHEN and CDR2 is SYDVKM. Written as DNA, the CDR3 is TGTGCCAGCAGTTTGGGCGGGAGGGGATACGAGCAGTACTTC. Encoded protein: CASSLGGRGYEQYF.

This clone was detected once. The V call is TRBV20-1, the J call TRBJ2-4, with a tentative D call TRBD2 (6 bases). Trimming removed 3 bases at V and 10 bases at J, with 10 bases between. Germline assignment: CDR1 DFQATT and CDR2 SNEGSKA (reference sequence). The CDR3 length is 11 residues. DNA of the CDR3: TGCAGTGCTAGGGGGACTTGGATTCAGTACTTC. Protein product: CSARGTWIQYF.

The chain is built from TRBV7-6 and TRBJ2-2; tentative D call: TRBD1 (6 bases). The germline V and J ends were trimmed by 6 bases and 0 bases, with 14 bases remaining between them. This CDR3 is 16 amino acids long. Germline CDR1 and CDR2: SGHVS and FNYEAQ. CDR3 residues: CASSDAGTTNTGELFF. The CDR3 coding sequence is TGTGCCAGCAGTGACGCCGGGACAACGAACACCGGGGAGCTGTTTTTT. Together with reference TRBV7-6 and TRBJ2-2, the CDR3 gives the full variable domain: GAGVSQSPRYKVTKRGQDVALRCDPISGHVSLYWYRQALGQGPEFLTYFNYEAQQDKSGLPNDRFSAERPEGSISTLTIQRTEQRDSAMYRCASSDAGTTNTGELFFGEGSRLTVL.

The chain has TRBV7-9 and TRBJ1-3; a possible D gene is TRBD1 (5 bases). The ends were cut back, 5 bases at V and 2 bases at J, with 25 bases in the middle. The CDR3 contains 19 residues. Germline values: CDR1 SEHNR, CDR2 FQNEAQ (reference sequence). CDR3 nucleotide sequence: TGTGCCAGCAGCCAAACCACCGGGGGAAGGAGGATCGCTGGAAACACCATATATTTT. Protein sequence: CASSQTTGGRRIAGNTIYF.

The chain joins TRBV4-3 to TRBJ2-2, with D possibly being TRBD2 (5 bases). V lost 4 bases and J lost 0, with 15 bases in between. The CDR3 extends over 17 amino acids. Germline loops: CDR1 LGHNA, CDR2 YSLEER. The CDR3 bases are TGCGCCAGCAGCCTAGGAATCGCGGGTTCGAACACCGGGGAGCTGTTTTTT. Encoded protein: CASSLGIAGSNTGELFF.

The chain combines TRBV4-3 with TRBJ1-5; TRBD1 is a possible D gene (5 bases). The CDR3 runs to 13 residues. The germline gives CDR1 LGHNA, CDR2 YSLEER. V was clipped by 1 base and J by 8 bases, with 9 bases between them. For the CDR3, the DNA is TGCGCCAGCAGCCAAGCGGCGGGGGAGCCCCAGCATTTT. Encoded protein: CASSQAAGEPQHF.

This chain joins TRBV18 and TRBJ1-5; 10 bases match TRBD1. Unmatched junction bases numbered 4, after V lost 2 bases and J lost 6 bases. Per germline, CDR1 KGHSH and CDR2 LQKENI. The CDR3 contains 15 residues. CDR3 sequence: CASSPRQGASQPQHF. The CDR3 nucleotides read TGTGCCAGCTCACCAAGACAGGGGGCGAGTCAGCCCCAGCATTTT.

The V gene is TRBV14, the J gene TRBJ2-1; D is undetermined. This CDR3 contains 16 residues. Between the trimmed V and J ends, which lost 4 bases and 1 base, there was a span of 14 bases. CDR1 is SGHDN, CDR2 FVKESK, per germline. CDR3 protein: CASSPPWSISYNEQFF. CDR3 in DNA: TGTGCCAGCAGCCCTCCATGGTCTATATCCTACAATGAGCAGTTCTTC. The full variable domain, completed using reference TRBV14 and TRBJ2-1, is EAGVTQFPSHSVIEKGQTVTLRCDPISGHDNLYWYRRVMGKEIKFLLHFVKESKQDESGMPNNRFLAERTGGTYSTLKVQPAELEDSGVYFCASSPPWSISYNEQFFGPGTRLTVL.

The CDR3 is CASSRQGGNSPLHF. The CDR3 DNA is TGTGCCAGCAGTCGACAGGGTGGCAATTCACCCCTCCACTTT. The chain has TRBV6-4 and TRBJ1-6, with TRBD1 matching over 7 bases. Germline loops: CDR1 MRHNA, CDR2 SNTAGT. The length of the CDR3 is 14 residues. The V gene end was trimmed by 5 bases and the J gene end by 7 bases; junction bases not matched to a gene: 5.

This CDR3 is CASSQENGGPPIPQHF. For the CDR3, the DNA is TGCGCCAGCAGCCAAGAAAACGGAGGCCCCCCCATACCCCAGCATTTT. V and J are TRBV4-1 and TRBJ1-5; no clear D gene. This CDR3 is 16 amino acids long. V was pared by 0 bases and J by 10 bases, with 19 bases between. Germline CDR1 is MGHRA and CDR2 is YSYEKL.

Only one count was recorded for this clone. The rearrangement uses TRBV23-1 and TRBJ1-5; D is possibly TRBD1 (5 bases). TRBV23-1 is identified as an open reading frame with a role that is uncertain. V was shortened by 4 bases and J by 3 bases, with 13 bases between the two germline ends. This CDR3 has 15 residues. The CDR3, as DNA: TGCGCCAGCAGTCGCAACGGGGCAGCCAATCAGCCCCAGCATTTT. As protein: CASSRNGAANQPQHF.

This clone is labeled medium-sized (0.01 to 0.1%). This chain uses TRBV27 with TRBJ1-5; tentatively, D is TRBD1 (5 bases). The CDR3 extends over 15 amino acids. Trimming took off 8 bases at V and 0 bases at J, with 14 bases between the two ends. In germline, CDR1 is MNHEY, CDR2 SMNVEV (reference sequence). The CDR3 DNA sequence: TGTGCCAGCTCCGCGGGGGTTTTTAGCAATCAGCCCCAGCATTTT. Its translation is CASSAGVFSNQPQHF.

The V and J genes are TRBV7-2 and TRBJ1-4; TRBD1 might be the D (6 bases). With 1 base removed from V and 6 bases from J, the gap between germline ends came to 12 bases. The V gene's germline CDR1 is SGHTA and CDR2 FQGNSA. The CDR3 is made up of 15 amino acids. For the CDR3, the DNA is TGTGCCAGCAGCTTAGATGGGGGGCGGTATGAAAAACTGTTTTTT. Protein: CASSLDGGRYEKLFF.

V usage is TRBV6-5 and J usage is TRBJ2-1; D perhaps matches TRBD2 (6 bases). V was cut by 5 bases and J by 0 bases, with 11 bases left in between. Germline V gene data show CDR1 as MNHEY and CDR2 as SVGAGI. The CDR3 contains 15 residues. The CDR3 DNA follows: TGTGCCAGCAGTCCAGGGACTTACTCCTACAATGAGCAGTTCTTC. Its protein is CASSPGTYSYNEQFF.

The CDR3, as DNA: TGTGCCAGTAGTCCTCGACAGGGACCTAATGAAAAACTGTTTTTT. It encodes CASSPRQGPNEKLFF. The chain combines TRBV19 with TRBJ1-4; 7 bases are shared with TRBD1. The CDR3 contains 15 residues. Per germline, CDR1 LNHDA and CDR2 SQIVND (reference sequence). Trimming took 5 bases from V and 3 from J; bases not matched to a gene: 6.

This chain uses TRBV30 with TRBJ1-6; the D is unclear. The germline V gene has CDR1 GTSNPN and CDR2 SVGIG (reference sequence). V gave up 0 bases and J gave up 8 bases, with 2 bases separating them. The CDR3 has 11 amino acids. For the CDR3, the DNA is TGTGCCTGGAGTGTTTATTCACCCCTCCACTTT. Translated: CAWSVYSPLHF.

This chain joins TRBV6-5 and TRBJ1-3, with D unresolved. The CDR3 consists of 14 residues. In germline, CDR1 is MNHEY, CDR2 SVGAGI. V was cut by 6 bases and J by 7 bases, with 16 bases left in between. The CDR3 reads CASSWRASRNTIYF. CDR3 bases: TGTGCCAGCAGCTGGAGGGCCTCCAGGAACACCATATATTTT.

The genes are TRBV2 and TRBJ1-1; D gene unclear. V was cut by 11 bases and J by 0 bases, with 7 bases left in between. The CDR3 sequence is 11 residues long. Looked up from germline, CDR1 is SNHLY and CDR2 is FYNNEI. The CDR3 nucleotides read TGTGCCGGATCTATGAACACTGAAGCTTTCTTT. This encodes CAGSMNTEAFF. The variable domain in full, completed from reference TRBV2 and TRBJ1-1, reads EPEVTQTPSHQVTQMGQEVILRCVPISNHLYFYWYRQILGQKVEFLVSFYNNEISEKSEIFDDQFSVERPDGSNFTLKIRSTKLEDSAMYFCAGSMNTEAFFGQGTRLTVV.

This CDR3 is CASSLTRGYIQYF. CDR3 nucleotide sequence: TGCGCCAGCAGCTTGACTAGAGGCTACATTCAGTACTTC. The genes are TRBV5-1 and TRBJ2-4; D is possibly TRBD2 (5 bases). CDR3 length: 13 residues. CDR1 SGHRS and CDR2 YFSETQ come from the germline V gene. Trimming left V 1 base short and J 8 bases short, with 10 bases between.

The count of this clone is one. The chain couples TRBV18 to TRBJ1-1; D not resolved. Germline CDR1 and CDR2: KGHSH and LQKENI. CDR3 length: 13 amino acids. Trimming removed 1 base from V and 1 base from J, with 4 bases in between. The CDR3 sequence is CASSPQGNTEAFF. CDR3 in DNA: TGTGCCAGCTCACCACAAGGGAACACTGAAGCTTTCTTT.

V is TRBV27 and J is TRBJ1-5, with TRBD1 matching over 9 bases. Trimming removed 6 bases from V and 6 bases from J; junction bases left unmatched: 6. The CDR3 extends over 14 amino acids. Germline V gives CDR1 MNHEY, CDR2 SMNVEV (reference sequence). CDR3 region: CASRPTGGSQPQHF. The CDR3 DNA reads as TGTGCCAGCAGGCCGACAGGGGGAAGTCAGCCCCAGCATTTT.